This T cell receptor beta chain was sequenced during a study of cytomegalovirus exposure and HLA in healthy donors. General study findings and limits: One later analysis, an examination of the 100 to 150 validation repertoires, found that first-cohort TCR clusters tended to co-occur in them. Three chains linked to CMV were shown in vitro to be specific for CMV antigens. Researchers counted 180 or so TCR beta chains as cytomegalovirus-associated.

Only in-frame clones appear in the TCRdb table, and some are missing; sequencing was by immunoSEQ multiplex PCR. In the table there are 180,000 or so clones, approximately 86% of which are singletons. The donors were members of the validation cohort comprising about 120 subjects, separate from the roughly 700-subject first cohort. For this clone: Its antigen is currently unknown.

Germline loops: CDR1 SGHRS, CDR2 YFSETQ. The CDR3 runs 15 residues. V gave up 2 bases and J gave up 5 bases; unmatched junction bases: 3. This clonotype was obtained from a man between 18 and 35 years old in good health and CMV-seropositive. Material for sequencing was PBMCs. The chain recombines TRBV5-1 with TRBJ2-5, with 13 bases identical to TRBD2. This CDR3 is CASSLLAGGQETQYF. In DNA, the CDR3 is TGCGCCAGCAGCTTACTAGCGGGGGGGCAGGAGACCCAGTACTTC.